This entry concerns a single T cell receptor beta chain. Its antigen is not yet known. No base-level quality is on record; no much larger clone is a single base apart. Participants in the prospective study were aged about 18 to 95 years, lived in some 24 United States geographic areas, and enrolled through a virtual design. To assign participants to cohorts, the prospective study relied on clinical history that participants themselves reported in a screening survey and a study questionnaire. Recovered participants in ImmuneRACE Cohort 3 were defined as having two consecutive negative NP/OP PCR tests, clearance from a healthcare professional, or resolution of symptoms. Mobile phlebotomists in the prospective study collected whole blood, serum and a nasopharyngeal or oropharyngeal swab from every participant. Over a roughly 2-month period, participants in the prospective study had the option of providing additional blood draws and questionnaires. Before DNA extraction, prospective study blood samples were shipped either frozen or at room temperature.

Including cysteine and phenylalanine, the CDR3 has 18 amino acids. The read is trimmed to its CDR3 DNA, 54 bases read in frame from base 1. The germline V gene (reference sequence) provides CDR1 LGHDT and CDR2 YNNKEL. At the junction V is shortened by 4 bases and J by 4 bases; bases outside the gene matches: 10. The data derive from a study of blood T cell repertoires in COVID-19 (TCRdb year 2020). With regard to the full study: Samples from collaborators originated in the United States, Italy and Spain and spanned both the acute and convalescent phases of COVID-19. The prospective study material was composed of cDNA or gDNA derived from T cells, B-cell-depleted T cells, or PBMCs. Deeply sampled blood TCRbeta repertoires from subjects exposed to, actively infected with, or recovered from COVID-19 were included in the dataset. The repertoires were made available in a free public database intended to serve as a resource for research on the immune response to SARS-CoV-2. The samples were drawn from the first 160 participants of the ongoing ImmuneRACE study and from 1,254 subjects provided by 6 global collaborators. Nearly every sample came with metadata listing a de-identified subject ID, COVID-19 status, age in years and sex. Where available, HLA class I and class II types were obtained from metadata supplied by the sample provider rather than from assay-based typing.

TCRbeta CDR3 regions were amplified from genomic DNA using the immunoSEQ Assay, a bias-controlled multiplex PCR. In the source study's methods: Within the assay, amplification of reference gene primers was used to estimate how many nucleated cells each sample contained. To quantify the absolute abundance of each unique TCRbeta CDR3 rearrangement, sequence reads were collapsed and filtered. For each sample, productive Simpson clonality was calculated as the square root of Simpson's diversity index over productive rearrangements. TCRdb mirrors the immuneACCESS table, restricted to in-frame sequences. Some clones are absent from its copies; in checked studies, under half trace to an unresolved V gene, and the reason for the others is unknown. V, J and clone size are taken as reported in that table, and D and trimming were inferred from the DNA itself. Here the sample has over 150,000 clones; over 75% occur a single time. The leading ten clones occupy roughly 8.9% of the sample.

The paper as a whole reports these results and caveats: The amount of clinical and demographic metadata varied by source and participant and was provided uncurated.

The receptor was derived from a woman under 30 who had recovered from COVID-19. The sequenced material came from PBMCs or T cells enriched from blood (not recorded which). In this chain, TRBV3-1 (or the pseudogene TRBV3-2) is recombined with TRBJ2-2; 12 junctional bases match TRBD1. In nucleotide form, the sequence is TGTGCCAGCAGCCCTTACGGGACAGGGGGCGCAGGCACCGGGGAGCTGTTTTTT. It translates to CASSPYGTGGAGTGELFF.